The source of this T cell receptor (beta chain) is a study of blood T cell repertoires in COVID-19. For the study at large: Collection of acute and convalescent COVID-19 samples took place in the United States, Italy and Spain.

The protocol was immunoSEQ multiplex PCR, while the TCRdb copy is restricted to in-frame clones and leaves out a portion. The sample contains 140,000 to 150,000 clones, around 84% of which appear only once. Germline V lookup: CDR1 MNHNS, CDR2 SASEGT. The V end lost 2 bases, the J end lost 2 bases, and 10 bases lay between the germline ends. The CDR3 is made up of 14 amino acids. This chain joins TRBV6-1 and TRBJ2-7, with D uncertain. This receptor was obtained from a human donor in a cohort sampled during active COVID-19. Sample: peripheral blood. Here the CDR3 DNA reads TGTGCCAGCAGTGAATGGTGGGCCGCCTACGAGCAGTACTTC. Its translation is CASSEWWAAYEQYF.